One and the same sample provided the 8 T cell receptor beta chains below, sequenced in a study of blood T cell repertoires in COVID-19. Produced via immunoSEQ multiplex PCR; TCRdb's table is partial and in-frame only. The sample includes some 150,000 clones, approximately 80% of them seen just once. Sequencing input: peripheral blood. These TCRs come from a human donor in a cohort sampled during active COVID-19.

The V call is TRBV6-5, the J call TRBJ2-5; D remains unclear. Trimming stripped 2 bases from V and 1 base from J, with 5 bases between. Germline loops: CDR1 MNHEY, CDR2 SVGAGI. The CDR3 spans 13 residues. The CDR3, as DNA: TGTGCCAGCAGTTACGGGCTCCAAGAGACCCAGTACTTC. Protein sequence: CASSYGLQETQYF.

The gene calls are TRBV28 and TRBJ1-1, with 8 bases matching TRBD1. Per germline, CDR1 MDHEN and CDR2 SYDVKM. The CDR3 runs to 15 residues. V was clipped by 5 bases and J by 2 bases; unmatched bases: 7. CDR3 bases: TGTGCCAGCAGTCCCCTCCAGGGGGCTAACACTGAAGCTTTCTTT. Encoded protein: CASSPLQGANTEAFF. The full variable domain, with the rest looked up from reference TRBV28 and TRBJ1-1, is DVKVTQSSRYLVKRTGEKVFLECVQDMDHENMFWYRQDPGLGLRLIYFSYDVKMKEKGDIPEGYSVSREKKERFSLILESASTNQTSMYLCASSPLQGANTEAFFGQGTRLTVV.

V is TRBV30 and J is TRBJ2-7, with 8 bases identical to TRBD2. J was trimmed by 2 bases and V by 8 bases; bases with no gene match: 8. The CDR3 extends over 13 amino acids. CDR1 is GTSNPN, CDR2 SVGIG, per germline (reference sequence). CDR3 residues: CARGGPGAYEQYF. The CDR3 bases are TGTGCCCGCGGGGGGCCAGGGGCCTACGAGCAGTACTTC.

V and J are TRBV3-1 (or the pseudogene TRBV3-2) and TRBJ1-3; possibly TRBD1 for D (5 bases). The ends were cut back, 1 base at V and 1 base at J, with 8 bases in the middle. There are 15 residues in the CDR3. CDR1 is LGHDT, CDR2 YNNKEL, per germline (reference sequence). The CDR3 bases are TGTGCCAGCAGCCAAGGGGCAGGGTCTGGAAACACCATATATTTT. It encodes CASSQGAGSGNTIYF.

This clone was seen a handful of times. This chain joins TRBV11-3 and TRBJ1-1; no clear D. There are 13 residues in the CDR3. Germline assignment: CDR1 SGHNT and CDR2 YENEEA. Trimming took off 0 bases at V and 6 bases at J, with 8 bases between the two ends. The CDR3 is CASSLEAEAEAFF. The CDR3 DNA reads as TGTGCCAGCAGCTTAGAGGCAGAAGCTGAAGCTTTCTTT.

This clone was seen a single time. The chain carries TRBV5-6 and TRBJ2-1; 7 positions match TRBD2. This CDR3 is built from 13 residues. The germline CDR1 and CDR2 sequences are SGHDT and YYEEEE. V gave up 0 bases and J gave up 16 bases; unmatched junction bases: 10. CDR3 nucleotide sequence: TGTGCCAGCAGCTTGGAGAGGAGCGGGAACGAATTCTTC. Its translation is CASSLERSGNEFF.

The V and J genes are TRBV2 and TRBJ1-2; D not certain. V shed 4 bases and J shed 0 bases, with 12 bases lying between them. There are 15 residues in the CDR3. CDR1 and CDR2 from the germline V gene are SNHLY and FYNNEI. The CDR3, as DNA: TGTGCCAGCAGTGTTCGTGCGGGGACTAACTATGGCTACACCTTC. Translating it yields CASSVRAGTNYGYTF.

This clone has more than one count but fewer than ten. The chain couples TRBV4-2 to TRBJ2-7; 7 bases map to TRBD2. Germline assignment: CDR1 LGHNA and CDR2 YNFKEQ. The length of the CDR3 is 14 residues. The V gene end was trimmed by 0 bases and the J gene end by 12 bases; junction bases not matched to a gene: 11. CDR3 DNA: TGTGCCAGCAGCCAAGAGGGGAGGGACGCAGATTTGTACTTC. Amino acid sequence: CASSQEGRDADLYF.